Detailed here is one T cell receptor (beta chain). Its antigen is still unknown. The data are from a study of shared clonotypes between healthy human individuals. General study points: Estimated richness was generally greater in naive than memory subsets.

Investigators divided CD4+ cells into CD45RA+ naive and CD45RA-negative memory subsets. This CDR3 region has 17 residues. Per the germline V gene, CDR1 is KGHSH and CDR2 is LQKENI. V was clipped by 5 bases and J by 1 base, with 20 bases between them. Libraries were prepared by immunoSEQ multiplex PCR; TCRdb keeps only in-frame clonotypes and omits some of them. The sample carries more than 2 million clones, approximately 96% recorded once. This chain links TRBV18 with TRBJ1-1; D gene ambiguous. The origin of this receptor is a man aged 18 to 29 in good health. Source material: naive CD4+ T cells sorted from blood. Subset specified: CD45RA+ positively selected. The CDR3, as DNA: TGTGCCAGCTCATCACTAGCTATAGAGGGAGGGAACACTGAAGCTTTCTTT. This translates into CASSSLAIEGGNTEAFF.